The 28 T cell receptor beta chains below were found in one sample sequenced in a study of CD8+ T cells in alopecia areata. Sample treatment: oral pan-JAK inhibitor, 5-10 mg twice daily. Extracted from the samples, RNA was reverse transcribed into cDNA to serve as the sequencing template. Sequencing used immunoSEQ multiplex PCR; TCRdb keeps in-frame clones, though not all of them. The sample lists about 220,000 clones; about three fifths were seen once. This sample comprised CD4+ T cells sorted from blood, obtained at week 4, from a patient treated with tofacitinib. All receptors come from a human donor with alopecia areata.

This clone was seen more than once but under ten times. The chain combines TRBV29-1 with TRBJ2-3, with D perhaps given as TRBD1 or TRBD2 (5 bases each). Germline CDR1 is SQVTM and CDR2 is ANQGSEA. V was clipped by 3 bases and J by 3 bases, with 16 bases between them. The CDR3 is made up of 15 amino acids. CDR3 sequence (DNA): TGCAGCGTTGACGGTCGCGCAGAGGGGACAGATACGCAGTATTTT. This gives the protein CSVDGRAEGTDTQYF.

The chain joins TRBV9 to TRBJ1-2; D is unclear. The germline CDR1 and CDR2 sequences are SGDLS and YYNGEE. This CDR3 is 14 amino acids long. Trimming removed 2 bases from V and 7 bases from J, with 15 bases in between. The chain's CDR3 is CASSVPVARGGYTF. CDR3 sequence (DNA): TGTGCCAGCAGCGTTCCGGTTGCACGAGGTGGCTACACCTTC.

This clone turned up a few times. The rearrangement links TRBV5-1 to TRBJ2-7; maybe TRBD2 (5 bases). V was clipped by 6 bases and J by 2 bases, with 21 bases between them. Germline V lookup: CDR1 SGHRS, CDR2 YFSETQ. The CDR3 is 16 amino acids. CDR3 amino acids: CASKTAGSGDTYEQYF. DNA of the CDR3: TGCGCCAGCAAAACCGCTGGTTCCGGGGATACCTACGAGCAGTACTTC.

This clone turned up a few times. The CDR3 nucleotides read TGCGCCAGCAGCTTGTCCGGTGGCACCGGGGAGCTGTTTTTT. Its translation: CASSLSGGTGELFF. This rearrangement joins TRBV5-1 to TRBJ2-2, with D uncertain. Germline V gene sequence: CDR1 SGHRS, CDR2 YFSETQ. V was cut by 1 base and J by 4 bases, with 8 bases left in between. This CDR3 region has 14 residues. Looking up the rest from reference TRBV5-1 and TRBJ2-2 gives the full variable domain: KAGVTQTPRYLIKTRGQQVTLSCSPISGHRSVSWYQQTPGQGLQFLFEYFSETQRNKGNFPGRFSGRQFSNSRSEMNVSTLELGDSALYLCASSLSGGTGELFFGEGSRLTVL.

The chain couples TRBV11-1 to TRBJ2-7; the match to TRBD2 covers 12 bases. The V gene end was trimmed by 3 bases and the J gene end by 2 bases; junction bases not matched to a gene: 8. Germline CDR1 SGHAT, CDR2 FQDESV (reference sequence). The CDR3 length is 17 residues. The CDR3 coding sequence is TGTGCCAGCAGCTTCAAGACTAGCGGGGGTTACACCTACGAGCAGTACTTC. It yields the protein CASSFKTSGGYTYEQYF.

The genes are TRBV7-3 and TRBJ1-2; D not certain. V was pared by 7 bases and J by 0 bases, with 12 bases between. In germline, CDR1 is SGHTA, CDR2 FQGTGA. This CDR3 has 14 residues. CDR3 sequence (DNA): TGTGCCAGCACCTCCCATGAAGCTAACTATGGCTACACCTTC. It specifies CASTSHEANYGYTF.

The chain uses TRBV9 and TRBJ2-1; TRBD1 is a possible D gene (5 bases). Germline CDR1 SGDLS, CDR2 YYNGEE. V was clipped by 0 bases and J by 5 bases, with 9 bases between them. The CDR3 is made up of 14 amino acids. The CDR3 DNA sequence: TGTGCCAGCAGCGTAGGGGGCTGGGACAATGAGCAGTTCTTC. This codes for CASSVGGWDNEQFF.

The chain links TRBV7-2 to TRBJ2-3; a possible D gene is TRBD1 (6 bases). Germline loops: CDR1 SGHTA, CDR2 FQGNSA. The CDR3 contains 14 residues. Deletions cut 3 bases from V and 2 bases from J, with 9 bases between. The CDR3 sequence: CASSFRQVTDTQYF. In nucleotides, the CDR3 is TGTGCCAGCAGCTTTCGACAGGTCACAGATACGCAGTATTTT.

This chain links TRBV25-1 with TRBJ2-5, with D tentatively TRBD1 or TRBD2 (6 bases each). Trimming shortened V by 1 base and J by 4 bases, and 16 bases separated the two germline ends. The CDR3 spans 16 residues. Germline V gives CDR1 MGHDK, CDR2 SYGVNS. The CDR3 region is CASSESGRGGAETQYF. The CDR3 coding sequence is TGTGCCAGCAGTGAATCTGGCAGGGGAGGTGCAGAGACCCAGTACTTC.

The genes are TRBV5-6 and TRBJ2-4; D possibly uses TRBD1 or TRBD2 (5 bases each). Trimming shortened V by 0 bases and J by 3 bases, and 10 bases separated the two germline ends. CDR1 and CDR2 (germline): SGHDT, YYEEEE. The CDR3 sequence is 15 residues long. DNA of the CDR3: TGTGCCAGCAGCTTGGTGGGGGAAGGCAAAAACATTCAGTACTTC. It encodes CASSLVGEGKNIQYF.

This clone appeared a single time. This same CDR3 is encoded by further DNA sequences in the sample. The V and J genes are TRBV7-2 and TRBJ2-5, with 7 bases aligning to TRBD2. This CDR3 is built from 13 residues. The germline gives CDR1 SGHTA, CDR2 FQGNSA. With 5 bases clipped from V and 5 bases from J, the junction kept 5 bases outside the gene matches. CDR3 bases: TGTGCCAGCAGCCTGGGAGGGAGGGAGACCCAGTACTTC. Its protein product is CASSLGGRETQYF. The variable domain in full, completed from reference TRBV7-2 and TRBJ2-5, reads GAGVSQSPSNKVTEKGKDVELRCDPISGHTALYWYRQSLGQGLEFLIYFQGNSAPDKSGLPSDRFSAERTGGSVSTLTIQRTQQEDSAVYLCASSLGGRETQYFGPGTRLLVL.

The CDR3 here is CASSATGALSYEQYF. The CDR3 coding sequence is TGTGCCAGCAGCGCCACAGGGGCCCTCTCCTACGAGCAGTACTTC. This sequence joins TRBV6-1 and TRBJ2-7, with 7 nucleotides matching TRBD1. Germline V gives CDR1 MNHNS, CDR2 SASEGT. The CDR3 extends over 15 amino acids. Losses at the gene ends were 6 bases for V and 0 bases for J; bases not matched to a gene: 8.

CDR3: CSAGTTYEQYF. The CDR3 DNA reads as TGCAGCGCTGGGACGACCTACGAGCAGTACTTC. The chain recombines TRBV29-1 with TRBJ2-7; the D gene could be TRBD1 or TRBD2 (5 bases each). With 7 bases removed from V and 2 bases from J, the gap between germline ends came to 9 bases. Germline CDR1 is SQVTM and CDR2 is ANQGSEA. This CDR3 spans 11 amino acids.

The chain is built from TRBV30 and TRBJ1-2, with TRBD1 identical over 7 bases. CDR1 is GTSNPN and CDR2 is SVGIG in the germline V gene (reference sequence). V trimming: 2 bases; J trimming: 2 bases; junction bases outside the gene matches: 2. This CDR3 has 13 residues. The CDR3 loop reads CAWSLQGNYGYTF. CDR3 nucleotides: TGTGCCTGGAGTCTACAGGGGAACTATGGCTACACCTTC. Drawing the rest from reference TRBV30 and TRBJ1-2, the complete variable domain is SQTIHQWPATLVQPVGSPLSLECTVEGTSNPNLYWYRQAAGRGLQLLFYSVGIGQISSEVPQNLSASRPQDRQFILSSKKLLLSDSGFYLCAWSLQGNYGYTFGSGTRLTVV.

The J gene is TRBJ2-2, the V gene TRBV29-1; 7 nucleotides align to TRBD1. Germline CDR1 SQVTM, CDR2 ANQGSEA. The V segment lost 4 bases and the J segment 6 bases; nucleotides outside the gene matches: 8. The length of the CDR3 is 14 residues. The CDR3: CSVVKGALSGELFF. CDR3 in DNA: TGCAGCGTTGTGAAGGGGGCCTTGTCCGGGGAGCTGTTTTTT.

V gene TRBV10-3 combines with J gene TRBJ2-7; D not certain. The length of the CDR3 is 11 residues. Germline CDR1 reads ENHRY; CDR2 reads SYGVKD. The V end was cut by 6 bases, the J end by 5 bases, with 8 bases between. CDR3 nucleotide sequence: TGTGCCATCAGCGACCTCGACGAGCAGTACTTC. It is translated as CAISDLDEQYF.

The chain joins TRBV29-1 to TRBJ1-4; weak D call: TRBD1 (5 bases). CDR1 is SQVTM, CDR2 ANQGSEA, per germline. Trimming stripped 7 bases from V and 14 bases from J, with 17 bases between. The CDR3 loop spans 11 amino acids. In DNA, the CDR3 is TGCAGCGCCGTATGGGGCGAAGGGCTGTTTTTT. It is translated as CSAVWGEGLFF.

V usage is TRBV4-1 and J usage is TRBJ2-7, with TRBD2 as a possible D gene (5 bases). V shed 0 bases and J shed 3 bases, with 9 bases lying between them. CDR3 size: 14 residues. Germline-derived CDR1 and CDR2 are MGHRA and YSYEKL. CDR3 coding DNA: TGCGCCAGCAGCCAAGAAACGGGGAACTACGAGCAGTACTTC. It specifies CASSQETGNYEQYF.

The chain links TRBV7-9 to TRBJ1-1; D is undetermined. The CDR3 sequence is 14 residues long. Trimming took off 0 bases at V and 0 bases at J, with 5 bases between the two ends. Germline assignment: CDR1 SEHNR and CDR2 FQNEAQ (reference sequence). The chain's CDR3 is CASSLAGLNTEAFF. For the CDR3, the DNA is TGTGCCAGCAGCTTAGCAGGTTTGAACACTGAAGCTTTCTTT.

This clone was seen ten or more times. V gene TRBV11-2 combines with J gene TRBJ1-6; D uncertain. The germline gives CDR1 SGHAT, CDR2 FQNNGV. V gave up 5 bases and J gave up 0 bases, with 11 bases separating them. The CDR3 extends over 16 amino acids. The CDR3 reads CASSQRTSSYNSPLHF. In DNA form, the CDR3 reads TGTGCCAGCAGCCAAAGGACGAGCTCCTATAATTCACCCCTCCACTTT.

The V and J genes are TRBV5-4 and TRBJ2-6; 8 nucleotides match TRBD1. There are 17 residues in the CDR3. Germline CDR1 is SGHNT and CDR2 is YYREEE (reference sequence). J gave up 3 bases and V 4 bases, and 9 bases lay outside the gene matches. The CDR3 DNA follows: TGTGCCAGCAGCCCCTCGGACAGGGTGTTTGGGGCCAACGTCCTGACTTTC. It yields the protein CASSPSDRVFGANVLTF.

The genes are TRBV30 and TRBJ1-6; D may be TRBD1 (6 bases). The CDR3 is 16 amino acids. Trimming shortened V by 4 bases and J by 5 bases, and 18 bases separated the two germline ends. Germline V gives CDR1 GTSNPN, CDR2 SVGIG (reference sequence). The CDR3 DNA reads as TGTGCCTGGAAACTCGAAGGGACACCGAATAATTCACCCCTCCACTTT. It specifies CAWKLEGTPNNSPLHF.

V usage is TRBV5-1 and J usage is TRBJ2-7, with 7 bases that match TRBD2. V shed 1 base and J 4 bases; nucleotides not matched to a gene: 8. CDR1 and CDR2 from the germline V gene are SGHRS and YFSETQ. This CDR3 comprises 15 residues. The CDR3 bases are TGCGCCAGCAGCTTGTTGGTCCAGGGAGGGTACGAGCAGTACTTC. This gives the protein CASSLLVQGGYEQYF. The variable domain in full, completed from reference TRBV5-1 and TRBJ2-7, reads KAGVTQTPRYLIKTRGQQVTLSCSPISGHRSVSWYQQTPGQGLQFLFEYFSETQRNKGNFPGRFSGRQFSNSRSEMNVSTLELGDSALYLCASSLLVQGGYEQYFGPGTRLTVT.

V gene TRBV14 combines with J gene TRBJ1-1; D possibly corresponds to TRBD1 (6 bases). CDR3 length: 13 amino acids. Per the germline V gene, CDR1 is SGHDN and CDR2 is FVKESK. Trimming shortened V by 4 bases and J by 11 bases, and 17 bases separated the two germline ends. CDR3 residues: CASSPTGGLEAFF. The CDR3 region has the DNA TGTGCCAGCAGCCCCACGGGGGGGCTGGAGGCTTTCTTT.

J is TRBJ1-1 and V is TRBV2; TRBD1 might be the D (6 bases). Germline V gene sequence: CDR1 SNHLY, CDR2 FYNNEI. This CDR3 region has 14 residues. V lost 6 bases and J lost 4, with 15 bases in between. In DNA form, the CDR3 reads TGTGCCAGCAGATCAACAGGGTTTGGCACTGAAGCTTTCTTT. This sequence encodes CASRSTGFGTEAFF. Based on the CDR3 plus reference TRBV2 and TRBJ1-1, the full variable domain is EPEVTQTPSHQVTQMGQEVILRCVPISNHLYFYWYRQILGQKVEFLVSFYNNEISEKSEIFDDQFSVERPDGSNFTLKIRSTKLEDSAMYFCASRSTGFGTEAFFGQGTRLTVV.

The chain has TRBV6-5 and TRBJ1-2, with 9 positions matching TRBD1. This CDR3 is built from 13 residues. Germline loops: CDR1 MNHEY, CDR2 SVGAGI. V lost 6 bases and J lost 4; bases outside the gene matches: 3. The CDR3 region is CASRLTGGYGYTF. The CDR3 coding sequence is TGTGCCAGCAGACTGACAGGGGGCTATGGCTACACCTTC.

The V gene is TRBV2, the J gene TRBJ1-5; 7 bases match TRBD1. J gave up 12 bases and V 6 bases, and 11 bases lay outside the gene matches. CDR1 is SNHLY, CDR2 FYNNEI, per germline. This CDR3 region has 13 residues. Here the CDR3 reads CASRVGGGGHQHF. CDR3 bases: TGTGCCAGCAGGGTAGGGGGCGGCGGGCACCAGCATTTT.

This chain joins TRBV29-1 and TRBJ1-2; 10 nucleotides line up with TRBD1. V shed 5 bases, J shed 3 bases, and the junction held 12 bases outside the gene matches. CDR3 size: 16 residues. Germline lookup yields CDR1 SQVTM and CDR2 ANQGSEA. The CDR3 loop is CSVFSLGTGEDYGYTF. The CDR3 nucleotides read TGCAGCGTTTTTAGCCTCGGGACAGGGGAGGACTATGGCTACACCTTC.